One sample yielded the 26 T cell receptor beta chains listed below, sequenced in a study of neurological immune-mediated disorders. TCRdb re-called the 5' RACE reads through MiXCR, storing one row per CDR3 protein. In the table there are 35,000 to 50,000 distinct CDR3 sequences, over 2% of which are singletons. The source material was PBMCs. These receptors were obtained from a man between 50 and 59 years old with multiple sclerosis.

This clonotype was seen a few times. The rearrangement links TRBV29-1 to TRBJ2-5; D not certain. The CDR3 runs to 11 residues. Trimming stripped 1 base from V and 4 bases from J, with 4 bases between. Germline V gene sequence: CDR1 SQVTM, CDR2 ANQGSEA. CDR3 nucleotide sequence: TGCAGCGTTGAAGGGGGAGAGACCCAGTACTTC. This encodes CSVEGGETQYF.

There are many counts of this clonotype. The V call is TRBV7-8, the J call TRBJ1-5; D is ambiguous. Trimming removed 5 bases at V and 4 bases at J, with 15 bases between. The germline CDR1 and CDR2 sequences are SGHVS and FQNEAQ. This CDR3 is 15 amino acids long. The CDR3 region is CASSPSRVWNQPQHF. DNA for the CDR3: TGTGCCAGCAGCCCTTCGAGGGTATGGAATCAGCCCCAGCATTTT. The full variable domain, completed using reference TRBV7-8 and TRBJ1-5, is GAGVSQSPRYKVAKRGQDVALRCDPISGHVSLFWYQQALGQGPEFLTYFQNEAQLDKSGLPSDRFFAERPEGSVSTLKIQRTQQEDSAVYLCASSPSRVWNQPQHFGDGTRLSIL.

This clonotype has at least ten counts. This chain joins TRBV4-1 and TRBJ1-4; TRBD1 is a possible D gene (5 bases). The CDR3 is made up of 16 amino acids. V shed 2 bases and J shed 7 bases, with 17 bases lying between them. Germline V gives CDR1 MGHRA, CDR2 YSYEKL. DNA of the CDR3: TGCGCCAGCAGCCAACCGCGGATCATTCAGGGTGAAAAACTGTTTTTT. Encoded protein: CASSQPRIIQGEKLFF.

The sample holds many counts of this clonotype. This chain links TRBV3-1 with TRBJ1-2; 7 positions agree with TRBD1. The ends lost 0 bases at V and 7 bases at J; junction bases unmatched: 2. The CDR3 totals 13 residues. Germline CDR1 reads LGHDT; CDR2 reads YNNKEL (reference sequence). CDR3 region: CASSQDQGGGYTF. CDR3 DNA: TGTGCCAGCAGCCAAGATCAGGGGGGTGGCTACACCTTC.

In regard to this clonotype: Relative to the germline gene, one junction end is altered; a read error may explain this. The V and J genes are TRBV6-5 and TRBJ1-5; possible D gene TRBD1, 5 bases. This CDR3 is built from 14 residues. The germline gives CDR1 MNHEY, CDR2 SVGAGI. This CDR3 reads CASSMGPPNQPQNF. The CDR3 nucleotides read TGTGCCAGCAGCATGGGACCCCCAAATCAGCCCCAGAATTTT.

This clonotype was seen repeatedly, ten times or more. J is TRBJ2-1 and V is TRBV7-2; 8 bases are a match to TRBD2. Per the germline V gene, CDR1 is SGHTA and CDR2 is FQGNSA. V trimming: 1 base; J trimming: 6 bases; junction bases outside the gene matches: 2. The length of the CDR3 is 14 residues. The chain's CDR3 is CASSLGLAFNEQFF. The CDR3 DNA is TGTGCCAGCAGCTTAGGACTAGCGTTCAATGAGCAGTTCTTC.

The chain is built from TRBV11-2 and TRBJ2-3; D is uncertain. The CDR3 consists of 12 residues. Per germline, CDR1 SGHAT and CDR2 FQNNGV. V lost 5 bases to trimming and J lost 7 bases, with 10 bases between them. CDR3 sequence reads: CASSRLINTQYF. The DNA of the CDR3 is TGTGCCAGCAGCCGACTGATAAATACGCAGTATTTT.

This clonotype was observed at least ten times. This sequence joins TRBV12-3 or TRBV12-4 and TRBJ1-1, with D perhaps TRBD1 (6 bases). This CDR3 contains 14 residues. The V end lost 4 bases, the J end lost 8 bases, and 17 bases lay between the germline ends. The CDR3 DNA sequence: TGTGCCAGCAGTTCAGCGCTCGGGACACTCGAAGCTTTCTTT. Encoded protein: CASSSALGTLEAFF.

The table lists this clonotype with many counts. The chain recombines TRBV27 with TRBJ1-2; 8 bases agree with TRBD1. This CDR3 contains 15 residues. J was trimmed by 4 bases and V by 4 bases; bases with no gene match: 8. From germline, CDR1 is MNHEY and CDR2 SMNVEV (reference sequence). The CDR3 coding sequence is TGTGCCAGCAGTTGGGCCGGACAGGGCGGCTATGGCTACACCTTC. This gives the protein CASSWAGQGGYGYTF.

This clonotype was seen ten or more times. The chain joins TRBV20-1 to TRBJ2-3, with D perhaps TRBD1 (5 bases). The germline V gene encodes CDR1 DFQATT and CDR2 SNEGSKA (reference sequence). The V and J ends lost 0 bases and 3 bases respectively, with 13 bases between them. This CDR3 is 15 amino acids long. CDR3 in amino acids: CSARDRMGRTDTQYF. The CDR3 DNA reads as TGCAGTGCTAGAGATCGCATGGGGCGGACAGATACGCAGTATTTT.

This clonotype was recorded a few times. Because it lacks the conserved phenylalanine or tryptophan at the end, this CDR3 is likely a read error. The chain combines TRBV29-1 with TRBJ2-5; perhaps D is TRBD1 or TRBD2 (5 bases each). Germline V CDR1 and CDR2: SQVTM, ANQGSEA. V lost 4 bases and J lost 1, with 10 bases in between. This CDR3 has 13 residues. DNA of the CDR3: TGCAGCGTTGCCCTGGGGGTCCAAGAGACCCAGTACAAC. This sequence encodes CSVALGVQETQYN.

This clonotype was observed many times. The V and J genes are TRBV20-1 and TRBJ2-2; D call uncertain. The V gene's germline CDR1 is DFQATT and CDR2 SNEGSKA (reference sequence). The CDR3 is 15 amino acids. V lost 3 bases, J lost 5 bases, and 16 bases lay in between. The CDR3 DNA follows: TGCAGTGCTAGGGCGGATACCCTCGGAACCGGGGAGCTGTTTTTT. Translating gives CSARADTLGTGELFF.

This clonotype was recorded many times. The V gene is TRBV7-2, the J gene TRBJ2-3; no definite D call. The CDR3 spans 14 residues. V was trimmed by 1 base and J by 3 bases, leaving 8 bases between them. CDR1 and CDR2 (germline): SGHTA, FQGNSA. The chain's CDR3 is CASSLGLPTDTQYF. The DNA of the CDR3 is TGTGCCAGCAGCTTAGGTCTCCCGACAGATACGCAGTATTTT.

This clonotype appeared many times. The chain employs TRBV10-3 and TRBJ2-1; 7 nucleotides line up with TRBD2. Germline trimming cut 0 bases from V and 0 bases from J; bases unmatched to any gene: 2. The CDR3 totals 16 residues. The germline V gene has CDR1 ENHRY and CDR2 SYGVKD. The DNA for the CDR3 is TGTGCCATCAGTGAGTCCGGCGGGGGCTCCTACAATGAGCAGTTCTTC. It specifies CAISESGGGSYNEQFF.

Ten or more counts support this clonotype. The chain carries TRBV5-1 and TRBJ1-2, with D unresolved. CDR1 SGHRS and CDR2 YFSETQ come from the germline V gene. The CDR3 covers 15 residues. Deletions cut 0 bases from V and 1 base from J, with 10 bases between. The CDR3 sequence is CASSLVASVNYGYTF. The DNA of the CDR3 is TGCGCCAGCAGCTTGGTAGCATCCGTTAACTATGGCTACACCTTC.

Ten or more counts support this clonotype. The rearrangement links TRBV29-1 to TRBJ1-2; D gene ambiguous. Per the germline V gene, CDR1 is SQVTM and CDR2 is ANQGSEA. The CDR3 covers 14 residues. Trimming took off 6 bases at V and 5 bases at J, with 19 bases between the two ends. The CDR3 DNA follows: TGCAGCGTCCCTTCGGCGGGGTTTTCATATGGCTACACCTTC. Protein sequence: CSVPSAGFSYGYTF.

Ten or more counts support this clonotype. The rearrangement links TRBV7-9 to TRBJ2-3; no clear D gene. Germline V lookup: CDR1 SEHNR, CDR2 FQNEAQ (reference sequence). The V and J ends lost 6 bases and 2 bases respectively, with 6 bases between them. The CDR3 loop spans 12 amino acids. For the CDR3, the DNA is TGTGCCAGCAGATCAGACACAGATACGCAGTATTTT. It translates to CASRSDTDTQYF.

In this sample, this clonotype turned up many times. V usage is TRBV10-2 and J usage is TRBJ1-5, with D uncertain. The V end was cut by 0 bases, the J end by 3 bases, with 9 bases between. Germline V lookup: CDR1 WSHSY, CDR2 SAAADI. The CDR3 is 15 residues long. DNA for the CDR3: TGCGCCAGCAGTGAGTCGGTGAAGAACAATCAGCCCCAGCATTTT. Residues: CASSESVKNNQPQHF.

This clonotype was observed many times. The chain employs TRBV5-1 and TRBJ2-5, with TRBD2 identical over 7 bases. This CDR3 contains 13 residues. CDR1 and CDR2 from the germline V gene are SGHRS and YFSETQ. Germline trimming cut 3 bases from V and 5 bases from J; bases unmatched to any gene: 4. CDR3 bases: TGCGCCAGCAGCTCTAGCGGCCCGGAGACCCAGTACTTC. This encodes CASSSSGPETQYF.

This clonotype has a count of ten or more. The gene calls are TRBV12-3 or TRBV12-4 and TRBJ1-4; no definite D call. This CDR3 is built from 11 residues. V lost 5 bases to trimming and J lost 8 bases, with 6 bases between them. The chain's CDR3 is CASSREEKLFF. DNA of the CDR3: TGTGCCAGCAGTCGGGAAGAAAAACTGTTTTTT.

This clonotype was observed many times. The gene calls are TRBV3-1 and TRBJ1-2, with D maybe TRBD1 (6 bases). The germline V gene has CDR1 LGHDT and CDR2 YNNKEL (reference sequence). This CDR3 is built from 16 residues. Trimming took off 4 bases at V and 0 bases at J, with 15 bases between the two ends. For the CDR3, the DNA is TGTGCCAGCAGCCTCCAGGGGAATCGGGCTAACTATGGCTACACCTTC. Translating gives CASSLQGNRANYGYTF.

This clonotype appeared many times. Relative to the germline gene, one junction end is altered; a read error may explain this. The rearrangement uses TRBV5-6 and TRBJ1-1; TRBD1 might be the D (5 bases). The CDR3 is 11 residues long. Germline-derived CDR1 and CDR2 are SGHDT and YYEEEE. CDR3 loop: CASSEGFEAFF. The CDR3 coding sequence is TGCGCCAGCAGTGAGGGGTTTGAAGCTTTCTTT.

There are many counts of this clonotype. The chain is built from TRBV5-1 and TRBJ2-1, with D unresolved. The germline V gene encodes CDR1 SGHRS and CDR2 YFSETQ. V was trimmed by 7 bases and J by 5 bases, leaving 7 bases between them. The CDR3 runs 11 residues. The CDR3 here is CASGSHNEQFF. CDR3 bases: TGCGCCAGCGGTTCCCACAATGAGCAGTTCTTC.

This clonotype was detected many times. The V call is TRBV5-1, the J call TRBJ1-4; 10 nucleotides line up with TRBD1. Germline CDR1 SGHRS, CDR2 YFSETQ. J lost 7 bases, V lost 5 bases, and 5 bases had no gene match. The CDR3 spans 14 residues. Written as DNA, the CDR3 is TGCGCCAGCAGTTCCGGGACAGGGGTTGAAAAACTGTTTTTT. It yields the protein CASSSGTGVEKLFF.

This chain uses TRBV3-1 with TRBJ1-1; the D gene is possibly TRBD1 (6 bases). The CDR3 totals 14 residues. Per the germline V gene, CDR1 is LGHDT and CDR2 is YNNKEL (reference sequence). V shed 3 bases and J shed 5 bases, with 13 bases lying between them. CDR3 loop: CASSQSQGLTEAFF. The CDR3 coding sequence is TGTGCCAGCAGCCAGTCCCAGGGGCTTACTGAAGCTTTCTTT.

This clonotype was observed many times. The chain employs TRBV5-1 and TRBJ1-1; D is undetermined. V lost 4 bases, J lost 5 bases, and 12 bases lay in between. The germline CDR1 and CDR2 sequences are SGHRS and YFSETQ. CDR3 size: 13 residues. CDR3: CASSPREETEAFF. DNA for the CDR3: TGCGCCAGCAGCCCGAGGGAAGAAACTGAAGCTTTCTTT.